This T cell receptor beta chain was identified in a study of shared clonotypes between healthy human individuals (dated by TCRdb to the early 2020s). Study-wide context: Three men and a couple of women, aged 18 to 49 years, made up the cohort. For each donor, CD4 naive and CD4 memory were each given three plates, CD8 naive was given two plates, and CD8 memory was given one plate. To estimate repertoire size and how much clonotype sharing occurs between individuals, the study deeply sequenced the blood TCR repertoires of five or six healthy adults. To increase sequencing depth and limit assay-specific biases, different laboratories used diverse techniques to prepare libraries and sequence TCR repertoires. Each donor's leukapheresis produced roughly between roughly 0.85 and 9.5 billion PBMCs. Points the paper makes about the study in general: The genetic and exposure-history diversity represented was limited by the small number of donors. Sharing across four donors was observed for 4.5% to 6.5% of naive CD4, 3.5% of naive CD8, about 2.5% of memory CD4, and roughly 0.4% of memory CD8 clonotypes. Larger estimated clonotype richness was generally found for naive subsets than for memory subsets. Compared with non-shared clonotypes, the clonotypes found in all four sorted-subset donors had higher generation probabilities. Sampling was restricted to blood, and TCR repertoires in tissue are likely to differ from TCR repertoires in blood. Pairwise subsampling led to the expectation that sequencing depth would affect the degree of clonotype sharing among donors. Incomplete sequencing was indicated by rarefaction of sorted-subset datasets, despite the large sequencing depth.

TCR CDR3 regions were amplified from genomic DNA by multiplex PCR using the deep immunoSEQ assay. Extracted genomic DNA from each cell subset was distributed evenly across all wells of several immunoSEQ 96-well plates, and each plate was treated as a replicate. For sorted subsets, each replicate PCR was loaded with about 0.2 ug genomic DNA, equivalent to roughly 30,000 T cell genomes. Purified libraries were quantified with a Qubit 3.0 fluorometer, sized on a Bioanalyzer 2100, and re-quantified with the KAPA Library Quantification kit. Each immunoSEQ 96-well plate was sequenced on its own single-read 150-cycle Illumina NextSeq 550 flow cell. The source study handled its data this way. Because the immunoSEQ output held only junctional sequences and lacked quality scores, the filtering could not match the filtering applied to full-length reads. To assign V/J genes and CDR3, sequences were annotated against IMGT germline references using PyIR, a Python wrapper for IgBLAST v1.9. Reads were removed for weak V/J assignments (E-value above 1e-6), missing CDR3, stop codons, out-of-frame junctions, or ambiguous translated residues. V3J clonotypes were defined as sequences sharing the same inferred V gene, J gene, and CDR3 amino acid sequence. Percentage overlap between repertoires was computed as shared unique clonotypes divided by the size of the smaller repertoire. Richness of each repertoire was evaluated using RTK rarefaction, the Chao1 estimator, and Recon v2.1 estimates of unobserved clonotypes. Generation probabilities were computed with OLGA for all TCRbeta clonotypes obtained by the gDNA method from a few donors. TCRdb retrieved this table from immuneACCESS and kept in-frame rearrangements only. Not all clones are present; in checked studies, unresolved V genes account for under half, and no reason is known for the remainder. Clone size and V and J calls were adopted from that table, with D and trimming inferred from the DNA. The sample contains over a million clones, 98% of them found a single time. The top ten clonotypes cover around 0.45% of the sample.

Concerning this clone itself: Its antigen is still unknown. The sample holds no much larger clone one base away, and base qualities are not on file.

The CDR3 runs 14 residues from the cysteine to the phenylalanine. Here the CDR3 DNA is all that survives: 42 bases in frame from base 1. CDR1 and CDR2, looked up from the germline V gene, are MNHNS and SASEGT. V is trimmed back by 4 bases and J by 0 bases, and the junction contains 1 base that no gene match accounts for. Healthy HIV-negative adults with no recently reported acute infections or vaccinations were included as donors. Only Caucasian adults living in Nashville, Tennessee, USA were represented among the donors. Magnetic negative selection was used to enrich CD4+ T cells, after which naive cells were positively selected on CD45RA and the negative fraction became the memory subset. After blood collection by leukapheresis, PBMCs were isolated using Ficoll-Histopaque density gradient centrifugation and then cryopreserved in the vapor phase of liquid nitrogen. Analytical flow cytometry was used to check the purity and quantity of each magnetically sorted T cell population. Each sorted fraction had its genomic DNA isolated and then quantified by UV absorbance on a Nanodrop 2000c.

The V and J segments used are TRBV6-1 and TRBJ2-7; 9 bases in the junction line up with TRBD1. The sequence was obtained from a man aged 30 to 45 in good health. What was sequenced was naive CD4+ T cells sorted from blood. The sample's cell subset or site label, in plain terms: CD45RA+ positively selected. The nucleotide sequence is given as TGTGCCAGCAGTGTGACAGGGGGCTCCTACGAGCAGTACTTC. Translated, this gives CASSVTGGSYEQYF.